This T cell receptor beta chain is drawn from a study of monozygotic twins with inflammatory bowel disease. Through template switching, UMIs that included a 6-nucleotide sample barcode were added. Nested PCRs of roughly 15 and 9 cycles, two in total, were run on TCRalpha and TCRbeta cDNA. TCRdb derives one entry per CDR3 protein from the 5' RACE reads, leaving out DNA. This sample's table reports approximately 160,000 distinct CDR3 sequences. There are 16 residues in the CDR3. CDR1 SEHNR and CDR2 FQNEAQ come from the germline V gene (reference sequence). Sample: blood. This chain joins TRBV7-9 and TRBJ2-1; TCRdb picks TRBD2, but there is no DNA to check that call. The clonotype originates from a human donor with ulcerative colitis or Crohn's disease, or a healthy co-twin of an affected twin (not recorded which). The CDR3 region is CASSSHAAGGQHEQFF.